This TCR beta chain was found in a study of regulatory T cells in long-lasting Graves disease. The TCR beta library used iRepertoire HTBI primers with Arm-PCR amplification of CDR3. From the multiplex PCR reads, TCRdb called clonotypes with MiXCR, one entry per CDR3 protein. The data hold a few hundred thousand distinct CDR3 sequences, with 10% to 15% observed a single time. The CDR3 totals 12 residues. Germline CDR1 is DFQATT and CDR2 is SNEGSKA (reference sequence). V was trimmed by 4 bases and J by 5 bases, leaving 12 bases between them. Time point given: newly diagnosed GD, antithyroid drugs for less than 3 months. Extracted PBMC RNA gave rise to the TCR library. This sample also belongs to another study, concerning T cells in Graves' hyperthyroidism and ophthalmopathy.

The chain has TRBV20-1 and TRBJ2-7; a weak D match, TRBD1 (6 bases). The receptor comes from a young woman with Graves disease. The specimen was peripheral blood mononuclear cells (PBMCs), collected at new diagnosis, from a patient treated with antithyroid drugs. CDR3 in DNA: TGCAGTGCTAAACCGGGACAACACGAGCAGTACTTC. Protein sequence: CSAKPGQHEQYF.